These 27 T cell receptor beta chains were all obtained from the same sample, sequenced in a study of CXCR3-negative and CXCR3-positive naive CD8 T cells. Study outcomes and limitations: Higher TRB CDR3 hydrophobicity marked CXCR3-positive naive cells relative to CXCR3-negative naive cells.

The antigens of these receptors remain unknown. The TRB libraries of cDNA were built by UMI-labeled 5' RACE. TCRdb reprocessed the 5' RACE reads, with one entry per CDR3 protein and no DNA. The repertoire table contains under 150,000 distinct CDR3 sequences. The source material was naive CXCR3+ CD8+ T cells from blood. Subset defined: CD45RO-CCR7+CD27+CD95- naive CD8+ T cells expressing CXCR3 (TNR3+). The receptors were gathered from a human donor in good health. Some clones in this sample may be carry-over from other donors' samples.

The chain carries TRBV29-1 and TRBJ1-4. Germline V gene sequence: CDR1 SQVTM, CDR2 ANQGSEA. The CDR3 totals 13 residues. CDR3: CSAQDRANEKLFF.

The chain has TRBV7-6 and TRBJ2-1. There are 18 residues in the CDR3. In germline, CDR1 is SGHVS, CDR2 FNYEAQ. The CDR3 reads CASSYPTQGGGSYNEQFF.

The chain combines TRBV30 with TRBJ2-7; TCRdb names TRBD1, which stays unverified in the absence of DNA. This CDR3 is 13 amino acids long. Germline loops: CDR1 GTSNPN, CDR2 SVGIG (reference sequence). The CDR3 loop reads CAWGDRTFYEQYF.

This rearrangement joins TRBV6-6 to TRBJ1-4. Germline assignment: CDR1 MNHNY and CDR2 SVGAGI (reference sequence). The CDR3 has 14 residues. The CDR3 region is CASLAEGLLGKLFF.

V and J are TRBV4-1 and TRBJ2-1. The CDR3 has 12 residues. Germline CDR1 MGHRA, CDR2 YSYEKL. The CDR3 loop is CASSQVGGEQFF.

This chain joins TRBV29-1 and TRBJ2-3; TCRdb indicates TRBD2, and absent DNA this call remains unverified. The CDR3 is made up of 13 amino acids. From germline, CDR1 is SQVTM and CDR2 ANQGSEA. The CDR3 sequence is CSAGLEGTDTQYF.

This rearrangement joins TRBV9 to TRBJ2-3; TCRdb selects TRBD2, and the lack of DNA leaves this call unchecked. The CDR3 contains 16 residues. Per germline, CDR1 SGDLS and CDR2 YYNGEE. CDR3 amino acids: CASSGASELGIDTQYF.

The chain combines TRBV20-1 with TRBJ1-2; TCRdb's D call, TRBD1, is unchecked because there is no DNA. The CDR3 has 15 amino acids. Germline CDR1 and CDR2: DFQATT and SNEGSKA (reference sequence). CDR3 protein: CSAATPGIMGYGYTF.

The chain has TRBV28 and TRBJ2-7; no DNA is available, so the TRBD1 call from TCRdb remains unchecked. There are 16 residues in the CDR3. Germline V gene sequence: CDR1 MDHEN, CDR2 SYDVKM. CDR3: CASSLGGGGSSYEQYF.

The chain joins TRBV7-6 to TRBJ2-7; TCRdb's assignment of TRBD1 cannot be checked, as there is no DNA. Germline assignment: CDR1 SGHVS and CDR2 FNYEAQ. CDR3 length equals 15 residues. CDR3: CASSLAQGAPYEQYF.

The chain is built from TRBV5-1 and TRBJ1-6; the TRBD1 assignment by TCRdb is unverifiable without DNA. Germline CDR1 and CDR2: SGHRS and YFSETQ. The CDR3 is made up of 13 amino acids. CDR3 loop: CASSFEGDSPLHF.

V is TRBV7-9 and J is TRBJ2-1; TCRdb gives TRBD1 as the D gene, but with no DNA this cannot be confirmed. From germline, CDR1 is SEHNR and CDR2 FQNEAQ (reference sequence). The length of the CDR3 is 15 residues. CDR3 sequence: CASSLVVGGGNEQFF.

This chain connects TRBV6-6 to TRBJ1-2. The CDR3 sequence is 15 residues long. CDR1 is MNHNY, CDR2 SVGAGI, per germline (reference sequence). The CDR3 loop reads CASSQTGTAIKGYTF.

This chain uses TRBV29-1 with TRBJ2-7. From germline, CDR1 is SQVTM and CDR2 ANQGSEA. This CDR3 spans 12 amino acids. The CDR3: CSVLGPSYEQYF.

V is TRBV11-2 and J is TRBJ2-1. The CDR3 is 15 residues long. Germline V gene sequence: CDR1 SGHAT, CDR2 FQNNGV. This chain's CDR3 is CASSPFASSYNEQFF.

The chain uses TRBV3-1 and TRBJ2-2; TCRdb gives TRBD2 as the D gene, but with no DNA this cannot be confirmed. This CDR3 region has 18 residues. Germline V gene lookup returns CDR1 LGHDT and CDR2 YNNKEL (reference sequence). This CDR3 reads CASSQVRGLAANTGELFF.

The gene calls are TRBV7-3 and TRBJ2-2; with no DNA, the TCRdb D assignment of TRBD1 cannot be verified. The CDR3 has 17 amino acids. Germline-derived CDR1 and CDR2 are SGHTA and FQGTGA. CDR3 amino acids: CASSLTVLGGATGELFF.

This chain uses TRBV23-1 with TRBJ2-2; TCRdb lists TRBD1, though no DNA is available to test this call. TRBV23-1 is treated as an ORF (open reading frame) with a function not yet certain. The CDR3 sequence is 17 residues long. The CDR3 loop reads CAGQPGHQDMNTGELFF.

The chain has TRBV7-9 and TRBJ2-1. The CDR3 runs to 12 residues. Germline V gene lookup returns CDR1 SEHNR and CDR2 FQNEAQ (reference sequence). CDR3 in amino acids: CASSLSWDEQFF.

V gene TRBV20-1 combines with J gene TRBJ1-1; the D call of TRBD1 rests on TCRdb alone, since no DNA is present to check it. This CDR3 region has 16 residues. The germline V gene has CDR1 DFQATT and CDR2 SNEGSKA (reference sequence). CDR3 loop: CSARIKYRGLNTEAFF.

V and J are TRBV3-1 and TRBJ2-1. The CDR3 length is 12 residues. Looked up from germline, CDR1 is LGHDT and CDR2 is YNNKEL (reference sequence). CDR3: CASSHSYNEQFF.

CDR3 sequence: CASSSGEGQPQHF. This chain joins TRBV28 and TRBJ1-5; no DNA is available, so the TRBD1 call from TCRdb remains unchecked. This CDR3 region has 13 residues. Per the germline V gene, CDR1 is MDHEN and CDR2 is SYDVKM.

The gene calls are TRBV20-1 and TRBJ2-7; TCRdb's assignment of TRBD1 cannot be checked, as there is no DNA. Germline lookup yields CDR1 DFQATT and CDR2 SNEGSKA (reference sequence). The CDR3 runs to 15 residues. CDR3 loop: CSANPLSGGSYEQYF.

CDR3 loop: CASSLGIGPSSYEQYF. V gene TRBV5-1 combines with J gene TRBJ2-7; the D call from TCRdb, TRBD2, cannot be confirmed without DNA. This CDR3 is built from 16 residues. The germline V gene has CDR1 SGHRS and CDR2 YFSETQ.

V gene TRBV9 combines with J gene TRBJ1-4. The V gene's germline CDR1 is SGDLS and CDR2 YYNGEE. The CDR3 extends over 15 amino acids. CDR3 region: CASSVGQATNEKLFF.

This chain uses TRBV29-1 with TRBJ2-1; the D gene TCRdb calls, TRBD1, cannot be checked with no DNA. This CDR3 has 14 residues. Germline CDR1 SQVTM, CDR2 ANQGSEA. The CDR3 loop is CSVGGQPEYNEQFF.

The chain joins TRBV5-1 to TRBJ2-1; the D call from TCRdb, TRBD2, cannot be confirmed without DNA. The germline CDR1 and CDR2 sequences are SGHRS and YFSETQ. The CDR3 extends over 17 amino acids. CDR3: CASSQRTSGARTNEQFF.